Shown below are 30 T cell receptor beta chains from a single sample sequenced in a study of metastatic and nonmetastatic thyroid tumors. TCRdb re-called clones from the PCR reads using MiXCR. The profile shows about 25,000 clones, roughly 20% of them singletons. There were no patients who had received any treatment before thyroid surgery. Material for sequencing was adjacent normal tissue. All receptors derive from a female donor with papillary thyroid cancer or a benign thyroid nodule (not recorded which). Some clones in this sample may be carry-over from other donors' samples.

The CDR3 nucleotides read TGTGCCAGCAGACCAAAGGGGGGATTGAACACTGAAGCTTTCTTT. Its protein is CASRPKGGLNTEAFF. The chain combines TRBV6-1 with TRBJ1-1; D may be TRBD1 (6 bases). CDR1 is MNHNS, CDR2 SASEGT, per germline. The CDR3 length is 15 residues. The V end lost 6 bases, the J end lost 0 bases, and 14 bases lay between the germline ends.

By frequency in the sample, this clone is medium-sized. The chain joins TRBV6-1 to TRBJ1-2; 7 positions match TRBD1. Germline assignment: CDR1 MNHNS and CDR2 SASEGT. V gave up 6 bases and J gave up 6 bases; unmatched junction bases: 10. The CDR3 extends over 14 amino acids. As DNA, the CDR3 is TGTGCCAGCAGCACAGGGGAAACATCTCATGGCTACACCTTC. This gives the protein CASSTGETSHGYTF.

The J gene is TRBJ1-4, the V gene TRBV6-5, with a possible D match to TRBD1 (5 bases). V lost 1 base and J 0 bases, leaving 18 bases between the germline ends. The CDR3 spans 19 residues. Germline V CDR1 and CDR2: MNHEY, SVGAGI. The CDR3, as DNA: TGTGCCAGCAGTTACTACACGGGACTGGGAAGGGCAACTAATGAAAAACTGTTTTTT. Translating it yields CASSYYTGLGRATNEKLFF.

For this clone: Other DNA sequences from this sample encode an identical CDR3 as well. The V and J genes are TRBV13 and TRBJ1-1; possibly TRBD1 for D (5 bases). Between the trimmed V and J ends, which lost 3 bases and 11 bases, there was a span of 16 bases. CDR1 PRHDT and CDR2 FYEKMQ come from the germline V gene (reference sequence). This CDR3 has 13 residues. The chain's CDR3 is CASSFRGNTEAFF. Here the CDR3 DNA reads TGTGCCAGCAGCTTCCGGGGGAACACCGAGGCTTTCTTT. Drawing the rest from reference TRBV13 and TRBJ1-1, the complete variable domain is AAGVIQSPRHLIKEKRETATLKCYPIPRHDTVYWYQQGPGQDPQFLISFYEKMQSDKGSIPDRFSAQQFSDYHSELNMSSLELGDSALYFCASSFRGNTEAFFGQGTRLTVV.

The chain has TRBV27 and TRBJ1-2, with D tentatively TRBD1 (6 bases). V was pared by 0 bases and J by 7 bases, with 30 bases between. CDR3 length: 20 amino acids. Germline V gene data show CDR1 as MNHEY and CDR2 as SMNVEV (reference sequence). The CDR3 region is CASSLSVGLSSGGRLSGYTF. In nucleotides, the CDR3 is TGTGCCAGCAGTTTATCAGTTGGGCTGTCATCGGGGGGGCGGCTATCTGGCTACACCTTC.

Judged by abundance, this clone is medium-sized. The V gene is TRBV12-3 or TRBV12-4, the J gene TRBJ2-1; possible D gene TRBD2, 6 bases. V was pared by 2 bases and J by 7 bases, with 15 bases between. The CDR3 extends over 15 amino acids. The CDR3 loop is CASSLIGGIGNEQFF. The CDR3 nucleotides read TGTGCCAGCAGTTTAATCGGCGGGATCGGGAATGAGCAGTTCTTC.

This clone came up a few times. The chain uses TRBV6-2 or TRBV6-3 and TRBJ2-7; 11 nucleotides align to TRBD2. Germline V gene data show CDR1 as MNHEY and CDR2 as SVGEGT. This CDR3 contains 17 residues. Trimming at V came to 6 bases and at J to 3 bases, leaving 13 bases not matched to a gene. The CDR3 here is CASSQGLAVHGRYEQYF. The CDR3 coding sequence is TGTGCCAGCAGCCAGGGACTAGCGGTCCACGGACGCTACGAGCAGTACTTC.

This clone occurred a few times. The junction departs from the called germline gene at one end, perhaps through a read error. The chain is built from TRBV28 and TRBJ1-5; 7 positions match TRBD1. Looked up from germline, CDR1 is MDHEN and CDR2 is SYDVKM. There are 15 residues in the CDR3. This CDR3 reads CVSRQPGQPNQPQHF. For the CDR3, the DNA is TGTGTCAGCAGACAACCGGGACAGCCGAATCAGCCCCAGCATTTT.

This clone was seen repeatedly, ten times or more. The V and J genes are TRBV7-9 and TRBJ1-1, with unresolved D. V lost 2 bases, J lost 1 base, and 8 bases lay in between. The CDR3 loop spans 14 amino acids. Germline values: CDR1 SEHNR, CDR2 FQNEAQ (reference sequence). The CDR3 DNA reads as TGTGCCAGCAGCTTACTCGAGGCGAACACTGAAGCTTTCTTT. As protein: CASSLLEANTEAFF.

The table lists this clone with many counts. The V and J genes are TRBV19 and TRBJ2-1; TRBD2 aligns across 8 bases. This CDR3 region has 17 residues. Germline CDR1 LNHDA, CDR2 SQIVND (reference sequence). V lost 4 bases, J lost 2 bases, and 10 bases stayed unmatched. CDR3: CASSNEPSGRPYNEQFF. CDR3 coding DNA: TGTGCCAGTAGTAACGAACCTAGCGGGCGGCCCTACAATGAGCAGTTCTTC.

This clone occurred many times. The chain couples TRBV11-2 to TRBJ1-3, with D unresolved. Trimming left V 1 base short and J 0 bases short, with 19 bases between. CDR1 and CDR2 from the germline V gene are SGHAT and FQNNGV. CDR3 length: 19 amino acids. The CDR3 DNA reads TGTGCCAGCAGCTTAGGAGGGCCGGAGACACTATTCTCTGGAAACACCATATATTTT. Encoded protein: CASSLGGPETLFSGNTIYF.

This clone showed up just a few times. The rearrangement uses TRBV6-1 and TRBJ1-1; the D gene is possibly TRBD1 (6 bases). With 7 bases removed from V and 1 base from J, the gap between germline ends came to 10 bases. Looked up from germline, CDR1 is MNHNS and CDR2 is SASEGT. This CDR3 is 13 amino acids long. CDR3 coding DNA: TGTGCCAGCACGGCAGGGGCGAACACTGAAGCTTTCTTT. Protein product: CASTAGANTEAFF.

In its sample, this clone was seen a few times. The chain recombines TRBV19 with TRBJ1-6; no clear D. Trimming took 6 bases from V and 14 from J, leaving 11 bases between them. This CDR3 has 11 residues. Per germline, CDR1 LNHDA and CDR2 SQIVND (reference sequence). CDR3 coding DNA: TGTGCCAGTAGCTGGCCATCGGCCCTCCACTTT. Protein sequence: CASSWPSALHF. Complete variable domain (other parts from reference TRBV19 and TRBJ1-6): DGGITQSPKYLFRKEGQNVTLSCEQNLNHDAMYWYRQDPGQGLRLIYYSQIVNDFQKGDIAEGYSVSREKKESFPLTVTSAQKNPTAFYLCASSWPSALHFGNGTRLTVT.

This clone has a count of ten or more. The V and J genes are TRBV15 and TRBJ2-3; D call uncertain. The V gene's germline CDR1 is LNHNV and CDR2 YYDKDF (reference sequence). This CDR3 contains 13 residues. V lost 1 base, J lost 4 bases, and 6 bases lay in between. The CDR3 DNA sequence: TGTGCCACCAGCAGAGGGTCCCCAGATACGCAGTATTTT. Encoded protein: CATSRGSPDTQYF.

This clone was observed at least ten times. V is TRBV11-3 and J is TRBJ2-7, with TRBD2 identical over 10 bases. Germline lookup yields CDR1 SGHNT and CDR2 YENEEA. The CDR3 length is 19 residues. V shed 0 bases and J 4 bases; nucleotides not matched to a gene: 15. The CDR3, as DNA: TGTGCCAGCAGCTTAGAAGGACGAGGGCGGACTAGCGGATCTTACGAGCAGTACTTC. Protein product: CASSLEGRGRTSGSYEQYF.

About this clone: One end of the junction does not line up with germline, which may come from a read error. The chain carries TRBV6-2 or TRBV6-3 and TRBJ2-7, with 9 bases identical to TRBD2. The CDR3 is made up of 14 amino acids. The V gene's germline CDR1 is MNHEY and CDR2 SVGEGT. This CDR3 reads CTSRRTSVFYEQYF. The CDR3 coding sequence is TGTACCAGCAGGAGGACTAGCGTATTCTACGAGCAGTACTTC.

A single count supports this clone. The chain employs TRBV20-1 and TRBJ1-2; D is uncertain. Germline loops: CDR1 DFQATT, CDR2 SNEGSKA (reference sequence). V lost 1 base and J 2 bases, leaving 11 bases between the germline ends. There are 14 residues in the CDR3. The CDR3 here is CSARAGPLNYGYTF. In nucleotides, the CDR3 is TGCAGTGCTAGAGCCGGGCCACTAAACTATGGCTACACCTTC.

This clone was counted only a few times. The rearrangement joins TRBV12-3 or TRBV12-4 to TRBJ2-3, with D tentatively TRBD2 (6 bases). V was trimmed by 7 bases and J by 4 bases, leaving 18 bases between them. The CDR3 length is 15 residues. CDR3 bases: TGTGCCAGCATCCTAATGTTATCGGGAGCAGATACGCAGTATTTT. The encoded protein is CASILMLSGADTQYF.

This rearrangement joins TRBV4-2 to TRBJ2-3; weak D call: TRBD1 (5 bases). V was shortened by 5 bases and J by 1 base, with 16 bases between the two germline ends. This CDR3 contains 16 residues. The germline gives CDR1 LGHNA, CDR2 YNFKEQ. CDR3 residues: CASSTSRAQGTDTQYF. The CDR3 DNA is TGTGCCAGCAGCACAAGCAGGGCGCAGGGCACAGATACGCAGTATTTT.

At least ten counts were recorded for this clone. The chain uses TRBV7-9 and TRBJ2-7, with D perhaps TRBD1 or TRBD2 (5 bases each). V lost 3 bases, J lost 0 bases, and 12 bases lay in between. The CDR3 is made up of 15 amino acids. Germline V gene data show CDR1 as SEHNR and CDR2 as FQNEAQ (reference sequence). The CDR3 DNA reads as TGTGCCAGCAGCTTGAACGGGGCAAGCTCCTACGAGCAGTACTTC. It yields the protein CASSLNGASSYEQYF.

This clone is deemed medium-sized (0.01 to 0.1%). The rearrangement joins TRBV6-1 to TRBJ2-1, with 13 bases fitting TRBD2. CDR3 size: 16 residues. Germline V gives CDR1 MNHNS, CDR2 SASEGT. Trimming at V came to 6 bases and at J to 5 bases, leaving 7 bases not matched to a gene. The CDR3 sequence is CASRQLAGGGHNEQFF. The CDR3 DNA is TGTGCCAGCAGACAACTAGCGGGAGGGGGTCACAATGAGCAGTTCTTC.

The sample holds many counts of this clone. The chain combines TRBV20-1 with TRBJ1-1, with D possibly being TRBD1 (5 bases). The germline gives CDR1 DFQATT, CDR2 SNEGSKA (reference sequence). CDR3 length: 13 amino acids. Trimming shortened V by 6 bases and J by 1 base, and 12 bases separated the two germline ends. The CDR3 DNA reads TGCAGTGCCACCAGGGCAAGGAACACTGAAGCTTTCTTT. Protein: CSATRARNTEAFF.

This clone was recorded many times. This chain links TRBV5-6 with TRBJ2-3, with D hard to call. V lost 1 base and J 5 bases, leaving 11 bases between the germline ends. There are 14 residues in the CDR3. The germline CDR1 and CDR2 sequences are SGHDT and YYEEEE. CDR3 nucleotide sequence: TGTGCCAGCAGCTTGTGGGCGGACGTAGATACGCAGTATTTT. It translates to CASSLWADVDTQYF.

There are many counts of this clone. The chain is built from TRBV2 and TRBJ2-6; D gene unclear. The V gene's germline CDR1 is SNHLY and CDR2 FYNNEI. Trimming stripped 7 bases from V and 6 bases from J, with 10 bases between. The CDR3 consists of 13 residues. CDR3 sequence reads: CASMKGEANVLTF. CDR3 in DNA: TGTGCCAGCATGAAGGGCGAGGCCAACGTCCTGACTTTC.

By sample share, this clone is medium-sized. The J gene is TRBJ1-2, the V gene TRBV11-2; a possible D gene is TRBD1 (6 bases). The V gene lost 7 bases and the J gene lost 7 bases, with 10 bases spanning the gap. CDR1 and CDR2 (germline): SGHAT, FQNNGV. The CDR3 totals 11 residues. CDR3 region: CASTGAVGYTF. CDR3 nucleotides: TGTGCCAGCACAGGGGCGGTTGGCTACACCTTC.

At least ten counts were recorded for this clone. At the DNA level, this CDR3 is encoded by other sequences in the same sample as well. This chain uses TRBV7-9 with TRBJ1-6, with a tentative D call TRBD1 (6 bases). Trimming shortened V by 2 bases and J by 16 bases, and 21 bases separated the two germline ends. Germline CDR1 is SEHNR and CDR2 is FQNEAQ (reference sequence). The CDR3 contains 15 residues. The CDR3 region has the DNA TGTGCCAGCAGCTTATCGGGGGCGGGGTCCCCAGGTCTCCACTTT. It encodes CASSLSGAGSPGLHF.

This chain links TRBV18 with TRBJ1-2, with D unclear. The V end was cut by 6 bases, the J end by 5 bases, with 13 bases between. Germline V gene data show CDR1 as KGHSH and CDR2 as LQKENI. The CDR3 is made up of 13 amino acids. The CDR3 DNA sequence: TGTGCCAGCTCTAGACGGGGTGGATATGGCTACACCTTC. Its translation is CASSRRGGYGYTF.

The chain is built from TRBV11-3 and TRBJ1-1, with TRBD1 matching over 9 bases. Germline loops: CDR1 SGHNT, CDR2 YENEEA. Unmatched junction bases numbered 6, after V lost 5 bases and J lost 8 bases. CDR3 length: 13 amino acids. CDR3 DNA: TGTGCCAGCAGCAGGGACAGGGATTCGGAAGCTTTCTTT. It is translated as CASSRDRDSEAFF. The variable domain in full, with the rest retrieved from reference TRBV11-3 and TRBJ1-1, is EAGVVQSPRYKIIEKKQPVAFWCNPISGHNTLYWYLQNLGQGPELLIRYENEEAVDDSQLPKDRFSAERLKGVDSTLKIQPAELGDSAVYLCASSRDRDSEAFFGQGTRLTVV.

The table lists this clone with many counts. This CDR3 is CAISPDPGGTDTQYF. DNA for the CDR3: TGTGCCATCAGCCCAGACCCGGGGGGGACAGATACGCAGTATTTT. V usage is TRBV10-3 and J usage is TRBJ2-3; 8 nucleotides match TRBD2. V lost 6 bases and J lost 3; bases outside the gene matches: 8. Germline-derived CDR1 and CDR2 are ENHRY and SYGVKD. This CDR3 comprises 15 residues.

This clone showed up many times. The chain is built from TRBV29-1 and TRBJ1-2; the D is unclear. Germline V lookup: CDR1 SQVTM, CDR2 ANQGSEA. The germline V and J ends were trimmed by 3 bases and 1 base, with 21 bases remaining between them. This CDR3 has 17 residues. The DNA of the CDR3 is TGCAGCGTTGATTACCCCGGCGGAGGGTACCGTAACTATGGCTACACCTTC. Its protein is CSVDYPGGGYRNYGYTF.